This T cell receptor (beta chain) was obtained from a study of T cell responses to AZD1222 COVID-19 vaccine. On this clone: What it binds is unknown.

CDR1 and CDR2 (germline): LNHDA, SQIVND (reference sequence). The V end lost 4 bases, the J end lost 1 base, and 17 bases lay between the germline ends. The CDR3 consists of 17 residues. Findings and limits, study-wide: The repertoires were collected only after the peak T cell response. Nearly half of spike-specific TCRs reportedly target variant regions that are unmutated in the B.1.351 and B.1.1.7 variants. White British people made up most donors, females outnumbered males, and clonal diversity was possibly underestimated. With two AZD1222 doses given, Spike-specific TCR breadth and depth both rose.

This table comes from immunoSEQ multiplex PCR, and its TCRdb copy is limited to in-frame clones, with some not included. The table includes some 170,000 clones, approximately 91% detected once. The sample was peripheral blood, taken on day 0 of AZD1222 vaccination. This TCR was recovered from an adult in good health. This rearrangement joins TRBV19 to TRBJ2-1; D is perhaps TRBD1 (5 bases). Written as DNA, the CDR3 is TGTGCCAGTAGTACACCTTGGGGCCCTACATCCTACAATGAGCAGTTCTTC. Its protein product is CASSTPWGPTSYNEQFF.